In its sample, the clone carrying this T cell receptor (beta chain) was seen many times. The CDR3 has 14 amino acids. Per germline, CDR1 DFQATT and CDR2 SNEGSKA (reference sequence). Trimming shortened V by 4 bases and J by 4 bases, and 16 bases separated the two germline ends. RNA transcripts gave rise to amplified TCR beta CDR3 regions. A first-round RT-PCR of the TCR CDR3 used the HTBI primer set. Each CDR3 protein gets one entry after TCRdb re-called the multiplex PCR reads with MiXCR. The sample holds about 180,000 distinct CDR3 sequences, over 15% seen once. These data are taken from a study of T cells in Graves' hyperthyroidism and ophthalmopathy.

This sequence joins TRBV20-1 and TRBJ1-1; weak D call: TRBD1 (5 bases). Sequenced: blood. The clonotype was recovered from a woman aged 50 to 60 with Graves' hyperthyroidism. CDR3 nucleotides: TGCAGTGCTACCCTGGGACCGATGAGCACTGAAGCTTTCTTT. Amino acid sequence: CSATLGPMSTEAFF.